The clone carrying this TCR beta chain was observed many times. The antigen is not known. The sample is drawn from a study of early T cells in non-severe SARS-CoV-2 infection. Study details: Sequencing was performed on bulk RNA from unsorted whole blood, leaving chains unpaired.

Study findings and constraints: The matching step, a VDJdb search, favored anti-spike CD8 responses and missed private and CD4 specificities.

Individual cDNA molecules were tagged with unique molecular identifiers. Via MiXCR, TCRdb re-called the 5' RACE reads, giving one row per CDR3 protein. The sample records about 67,000 distinct CDR3 sequences, 9.5% to 13% being singletons. The V and J ends lost 3 bases and 2 bases, in that order; junction bases with no gene match: 11. Germline CDR1 and CDR2: MGHDK and SYGVNS. This CDR3 is 17 amino acids long. The material sequenced was whole blood. The source of this sequence is an adult who was a healthcare worker with PCR-confirmed SARS-CoV-2 infection or an uninfected control (not recorded which). The chain is built from TRBV25-1 and TRBJ2-3; TRBD2 aligns across 7 bases. CDR3 nucleotides: TGTGCCAGCAGTGATAACGCGGCTAGCGGTCCCACAGATACGCAGTATTTT. The encoded protein is CASSDNAASGPTDTQYF.